This T cell receptor (beta chain) was obtained from a study of spatial heterogeneity in lung cancer. TCRdb passed the 5' RACE reads through MiXCR, listing each CDR3 protein once. The sample lists roughly 120,000 distinct CDR3 sequences, 12% occurring once. Indicated time point: blood at routine non-recurrence follow-up after resection. Whole RNA obtained from tumor, nontumor lung or frozen PBMC underwent sequencing without sorting. At least ten counts were recorded for this clonotype. Germline V gene lookup returns CDR1 SGHVS and CDR2 FNYEAQ. V was trimmed by 1 base and J by 8 bases, leaving 9 bases between them. This CDR3 has 13 residues.

The input for sequencing was PBMCs, taken at follow-up. This sequence joins TRBV7-6 and TRBJ2-1; the D gene could be TRBD1 or TRBD2 (5 bases each). This receptor was taken from a male donor with early-stage non-small cell lung cancer. In nucleotides, the CDR3 is TGTGCCAGCAGCTTAGTTAGAGGGGATGAGCAGTTCTTC. Translating gives CASSLVRGDEQFF. The full variable domain, its missing parts supplied by reference TRBV7-6 and TRBJ2-1, is GAGVSQSPRYKVTKRGQDVALRCDPISGHVSLYWYRQALGQGPEFLTYFNYEAQQDKSGLPNDRFSAERPEGSISTLTIQRTEQRDSAMYRCASSLVRGDEQFFGPGTRLTVL.